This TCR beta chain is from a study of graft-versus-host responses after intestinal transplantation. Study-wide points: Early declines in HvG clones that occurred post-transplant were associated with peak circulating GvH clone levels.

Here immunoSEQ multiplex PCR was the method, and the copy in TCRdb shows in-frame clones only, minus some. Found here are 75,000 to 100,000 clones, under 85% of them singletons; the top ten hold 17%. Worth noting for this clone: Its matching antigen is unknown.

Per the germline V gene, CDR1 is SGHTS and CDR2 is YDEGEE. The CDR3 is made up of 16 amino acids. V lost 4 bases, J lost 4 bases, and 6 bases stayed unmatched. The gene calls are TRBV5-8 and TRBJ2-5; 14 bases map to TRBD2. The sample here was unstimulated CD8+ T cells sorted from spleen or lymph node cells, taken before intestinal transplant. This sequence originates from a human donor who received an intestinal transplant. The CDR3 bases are TGTGCCAGCAGCGAGGGACTAGCGGGAGTTGGAGAGACCCAGTACTTC. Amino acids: CASSEGLAGVGETQYF.